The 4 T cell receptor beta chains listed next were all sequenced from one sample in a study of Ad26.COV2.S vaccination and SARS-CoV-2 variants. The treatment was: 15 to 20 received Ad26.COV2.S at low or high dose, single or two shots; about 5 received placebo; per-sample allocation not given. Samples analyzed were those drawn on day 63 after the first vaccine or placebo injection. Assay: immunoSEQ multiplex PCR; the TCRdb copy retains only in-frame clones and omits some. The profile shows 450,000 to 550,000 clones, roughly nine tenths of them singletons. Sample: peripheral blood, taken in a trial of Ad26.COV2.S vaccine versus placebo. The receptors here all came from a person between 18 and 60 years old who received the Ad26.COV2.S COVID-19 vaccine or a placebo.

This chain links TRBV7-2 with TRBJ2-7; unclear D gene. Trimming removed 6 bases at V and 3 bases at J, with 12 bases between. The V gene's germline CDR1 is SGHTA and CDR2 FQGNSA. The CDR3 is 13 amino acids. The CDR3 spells CASSPLDIYEQYF. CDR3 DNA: TGTGCCAGCAGTCCTCTTGACATCTACGAGCAGTACTTC.

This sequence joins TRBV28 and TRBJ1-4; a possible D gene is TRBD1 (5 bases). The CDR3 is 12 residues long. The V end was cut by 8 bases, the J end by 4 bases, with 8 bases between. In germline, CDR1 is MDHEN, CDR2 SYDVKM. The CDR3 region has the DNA TGTGCCAGCGGCGGGGGTAATGAAAAACTGTTTTTT. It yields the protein CASGGGNEKLFF.

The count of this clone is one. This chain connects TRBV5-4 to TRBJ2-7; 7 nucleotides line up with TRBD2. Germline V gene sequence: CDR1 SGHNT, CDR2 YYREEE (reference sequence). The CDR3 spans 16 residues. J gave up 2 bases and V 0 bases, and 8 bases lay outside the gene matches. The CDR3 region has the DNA TGTGCCAGCAGCTTGGCCACGGGGGGTAACACCTACGAGCAGTACTTC. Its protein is CASSLATGGNTYEQYF.

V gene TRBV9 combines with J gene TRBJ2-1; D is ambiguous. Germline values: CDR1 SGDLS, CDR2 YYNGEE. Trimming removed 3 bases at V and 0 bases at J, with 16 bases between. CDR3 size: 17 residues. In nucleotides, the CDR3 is TGTGCCAGCAGCGCCACGCAGATCACGCCCTCCTACAATGAGCAGTTCTTC. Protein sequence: CASSATQITPSYNEQFF.